The 10 T cell receptor beta chains given below trace back to one sample, sequenced in a study of shared clonotypes between healthy human individuals. The table came from immunoSEQ multiplex PCR; TCRdb's copy has only in-frame clones and leaves some out. The sample lists some 2 million clones, around 96% occurring once. Naive CD8 cells lacked CD45RO, underwent positive selection for CCR7 and left out terminally differentiated effector memory CD45RA+ cells. The sequenced sample consisted of naive CD8+ T cells sorted from blood. Receptors originate from a man younger than 35 in good health.

J is TRBJ2-7 and V is TRBV30; D unresolved. This CDR3 is built from 11 residues. Germline lookup yields CDR1 GTSNPN and CDR2 SVGIG (reference sequence). Trimming took off 2 bases at V and 6 bases at J, with 8 bases between the two ends. CDR3 amino acids: CAWSNGGEQYF. The CDR3 bases are TGTGCCTGGAGTAATGGCGGCGAGCAGTACTTC.

The sample holds one count of this clone. The CDR3 protein is CASSEIPSAGGYTF. CDR3 sequence (DNA): TGTGCCAGCAGTGAGATCCCCTCTGCGGGTGGCTACACCTTC. The chain employs TRBV28 and TRBJ1-2; D is undetermined. The germline V gene has CDR1 MDHEN and CDR2 SYDVKM. V lost 5 bases and J lost 7, with 17 bases in between. This CDR3 is built from 14 residues.

The chain couples TRBV19 to TRBJ1-6; unclear D gene. The CDR3 is made up of 12 amino acids. The V gene's germline CDR1 is LNHDA and CDR2 SQIVND (reference sequence). Trimming removed 5 bases from V and 8 bases from J, with 7 bases in between. The CDR3 region is CASSFGDSPLHF. In DNA form, the CDR3 reads TGTGCCAGTAGTTTTGGCGATTCACCCCTCCACTTT.

This clone was recorded once. The genes are TRBV30 and TRBJ2-3; 11 nucleotides match TRBD2. CDR3 length equals 16 residues. In germline, CDR1 is GTSNPN, CDR2 SVGIG (reference sequence). With V trimmed by 3 bases and J by 7 bases, 12 bases remained unmatched. In DNA, the CDR3 is TGTGCCTGGAGCCCTGGCACTAGCGGGAGAGGTAATACGCAGTATTTT. The encoded protein is CAWSPGTSGRGNTQYF.

The gene calls are TRBV29-1 and TRBJ2-7, with TRBD2 matching over 7 bases. The CDR3 runs 14 residues. The V segment lost 5 bases and the J segment 3 bases; nucleotides outside the gene matches: 10. From germline, CDR1 is SQVTM and CDR2 ANQGSEA. This CDR3 reads CSVLVPGGSYEQYF. The CDR3 nucleotides read TGCAGCGTTCTTGTTCCGGGGGGTAGCTACGAGCAGTACTTC.

This chain uses TRBV15 with TRBJ2-7, with 7 bases that match TRBD2. The CDR3 has 15 residues. Germline V gives CDR1 LNHNV, CDR2 YYDKDF (reference sequence). V was clipped by 3 bases and J by 2 bases; unmatched bases: 7. In DNA form, the CDR3 reads TGTGCCACCAGCAGGTGGGAGGGCGGGACCTACGAGCAGTACTTC. This translates into CATSRWEGGTYEQYF.

The chain combines TRBV4-2 with TRBJ2-1; the match to TRBD2 covers 13 bases. Per germline, CDR1 LGHNA and CDR2 YNFKEQ. The V gene end was trimmed by 0 bases and the J gene end by 8 bases; junction bases not matched to a gene: 7. The CDR3 is 17 residues long. CDR3 sequence reads: CASSQDQGLAGEHEQFF. DNA of the CDR3: TGTGCCAGCAGCCAAGATCAAGGACTAGCGGGAGAGCATGAGCAGTTCTTC.

The chain joins TRBV28 to TRBJ1-5; TRBD1 agrees at 10 bases. Looked up from germline, CDR1 is MDHEN and CDR2 is SYDVKM. The CDR3 covers 15 residues. V trimming: 5 bases; J trimming: 4 bases; junction bases outside the gene matches: 5. The CDR3 loop is CASSGTGAGNQPQHF. In DNA, the CDR3 is TGTGCCAGCAGTGGGACAGGGGCGGGGAATCAGCCCCAGCATTTT. Full variable domain (remainder filled in from reference TRBV28 and TRBJ1-5): DVKVTQSSRYLVKRTGEKVFLECVQDMDHENMFWYRQDPGLGLRLIYFSYDVKMKEKGDIPEGYSVSREKKERFSLILESASTNQTSMYLCASSGTGAGNQPQHFGDGTRLSIL.

The rearrangement links TRBV9 to TRBJ2-7; TRBD1 agrees at 12 bases. With 4 bases clipped from V and 2 bases from J, the junction kept 10 bases outside the gene matches. This CDR3 has 17 amino acids. In germline, CDR1 is SGDLS, CDR2 YYNGEE. CDR3 loop: CASSRDRGQFGTYEQYF. Written as DNA, the CDR3 is TGTGCCAGCAGCAGGGACAGGGGGCAGTTTGGGACCTACGAGCAGTACTTC. Using reference TRBV9 and TRBJ2-7 for the parts outside the CDR3, the full variable domain is DSGVTQTPKHLITATGQRVTLRCSPRSGDLSVYWYQQSLDQGLQFLIQYYNGEERAKGNILERFSAQQFPDLHSELNLSSLELGDSALYFCASSRDRGQFGTYEQYFGPGTRLTVT.

This clone was seen a handful of times. Other nucleotide sequences from this sample produce the same CDR3. Written as DNA, the CDR3 is TGCGCCAGCAGCCAAGTAGCTGGAAACTATGGCTACACCTTC. Its protein product is CASSQVAGNYGYTF. The chain couples TRBV4-1 to TRBJ1-2, with no clear D. V lost 1 base and J 2 bases, leaving 8 bases between the germline ends. The CDR3 consists of 14 residues. The germline gives CDR1 MGHRA, CDR2 YSYEKL.